This TCR beta chain was sequenced in a study of vaccination effects on CD4 cells after COVID-19 (dated by TCRdb to the early 2020s). The study in broad terms: Each participant got two doses of an mRNA SARS-CoV-2 vaccine, either BNT162b2 or mRNA-1273. Pre-vaccine samples were drawn from two convalescent patients 16 days and one week before the first dose, at 142 and 148 days after COVID-19 diagnosis. Cultures from other donors in the study were sequenced with the Oncomine TCR Beta short-read assay on an Illumina iSeq 100. A total of 10 COVID-19 convalescent patients and a handful of SARS-CoV-2-naive healthy vaccine recipients were included in the full study. SARS-CoV-2 spike-specific CD4+ TCR repertoires were compared before and after mRNA vaccination in COVID-19 convalescent patients and in infection-naive vaccine recipients. What the research found in general, with its limitations: Limitations of the study were the small number of convalescent patients and the absence of early post-infection timepoints. Among convalescent patients, the spike-reactive repertoire after vaccination was made up mainly of new vaccine-induced clones that were largely distinct from the clones induced by infection. At late post-vaccination timepoints, both infection-induced and vaccine-induced clones showed marked clonal contraction, consistent with waning T cell responses.

For this clone: Its antigen specificity is not known. Per-base quality was not reported, and no clone a single base away is much larger than it.

As encoded in the germline V gene, CDR1 is SGHRS while CDR2 is YFSETQ. Spanning cysteine to phenylalanine, the CDR3 consists of 15 amino acids. Here the CDR3 DNA is all that survives: 45 bases in frame from base 1. Clipping removes 0 bases from V and 6 bases from J, with 6 as the unmatched junction base count. The ViraFEST assay stimulated PBMC with viral peptide pools and then used TCR sequencing to identify antigen-specific CD4+ T cell clonotypes by expansion. After roughly 11 days of culture, CD4+ T cells were isolated with the EasySep CD4+ T cell isolation kit. Convalescent patients had PCR-confirmed SARS-CoV-2 infection between March and December 2020, before Alpha, Beta and Delta variants emerged in the United States. Some 2 million PBMC per well were cultured with about 9.6 ug/ml peptides in IMDM containing around 5% human AB serum, around 10 IU/ml IL-2 and gentamicin. A peptide pool from HIV-1 Nef was used as the negative control culture condition. Half of the culture medium was replaced with fresh IL-2-containing medium on days 3 and 7. Each peptide stimulation condition was cultured in triplicate wells unless otherwise noted. Using Ficoll-Paque Plus gradient centrifugation, PBMC were separated from whole blood and then either used fresh or cryopreserved at -140C. Genomic DNA was extracted from cultured CD4+ T cells with the QIAamp micro DNA kit.

Libraries were constructed by the immunoSEQ multiplex PCR assay. TCR beta CDR3 sequencing was performed on DNA from the cultured, isolated CD4+ T cells. The authors' analysis ran thus. The analysis removed non-productive TCR sequences, trimmed reads to the CDR3 region, and retained only CDR3s that were 7 or more amino acids long. The MANAFEST web app was used to identify antigen-specific clonotypes by comparing expansion in peptide wells with expansion in reference cultures. Positive clones required FDR<0.05 expansion versus reference and all other wells, odds ratio above 5, and frequency above 0.1% in two replicate wells. Cross-reactive clonotypes were defined as significantly expanded in SARS-CoV-2 spike wells and in at least one common cold coronavirus spike condition. Levenshtein distance calculated with the stringdist R package was used to assess CDR3 similarity, and unrooted trees were constructed with ape in R 3.6.1. In its TCRdb copy, this immuneACCESS table keeps in-frame sequences only and misses some clones. Where compared with another copy, unresolved V genes explain less than half of these, and the others have no known cause. The V and J calls and clone size are taken from that table; D and trimming were inferred from the DNA. The sample data list 45,000 to 70,000 clones, and more than 65% of these were observed just once. The ten largest clones capture roughly 6% of the sample.

The rearrangement joined TRBV5-1 to TRBJ2-5; 9 junctional bases match TRBD2. This specimen was CD4+ T cells from PBMCs cultured with HIV peptides, taken before COVID-19 vaccination. What this sample's cell subset or site label stands for: HIV-1 Nef peptide pool negative control/reference culture. The source of this sequence is a human donor who had a prior SARS-CoV-2 infection. The CDR3: CASSLASGDGKTQYF. The DNA reads TGCGCCAGCAGCTTGGCTAGCGGGGACGGGAAGACCCAGTACTTC. With all but the CDR3 taken from the reference TRBV5-1 and TRBJ2-5 genes, the full variable domain is: KAGVTQTPRYLIKTRGQQVTLSCSPISGHRSVSWYQQTPGQGLQFLFEYFSETQRNKGNFPGRFSGRQFSNSRSEMNVSTLELGDSALYLCASSLASGDGKTQYFGPGTRLLVL.